One and the same sample provided the 21 T cell receptor beta chains below, sequenced in a study of T cells in narcolepsy. Data came from immunoSEQ multiplex PCR; TCRdb stores just in-frame clones and leaves some out. Of approximately 26,000 clones listed, roughly 80% are singletons. Specimen: memory (CD45RA-) CD4+ T cells from blood. All receptors derive from a human donor in good health.

The chain couples TRBV7-2 to TRBJ1-6; maybe TRBD1 (5 bases). The V end lost 2 bases, the J end lost 5 bases, and 10 bases lay between the germline ends. Germline CDR1 SGHTA, CDR2 FQGNSA. The CDR3 spans 15 residues. The CDR3 DNA is TGTGCCAGCAGCTTATTTTCAGGGAATAATTCACCCCTCCACTTT. Amino acids: CASSLFSGNNSPLHF.

V is TRBV2 and J is TRBJ2-1; no firm D call. The CDR3 runs 13 residues. V was trimmed by 2 bases and J by 4 bases, leaving 6 bases between them. The germline V gene has CDR1 SNHLY and CDR2 FYNNEI. The CDR3 bases are TGTGCCAGCAGTGAATTGGTTTACAATGAGCAGTTCTTC. This translates into CASSELVYNEQFF.

The J gene is TRBJ1-1, the V gene TRBV10-1, with a possible D match to TRBD1 (5 bases). The CDR3 sequence is 14 residues long. The germline gives CDR1 WNHNN, CDR2 SYGVQD (reference sequence). The V end was cut by 1 base, the J end by 5 bases, with 11 bases between. The CDR3 region is CASSEFREGTEAFF. The CDR3 nucleotides read TGCGCCAGCAGTGAGTTCAGGGAGGGGACTGAAGCTTTCTTT.

This rearrangement joins TRBV19 to TRBJ1-2; D remains unclear. The germline CDR1 and CDR2 sequences are LNHDA and SQIVND (reference sequence). This CDR3 has 12 amino acids. Trimming left V 5 bases short and J 2 bases short, with 6 bases between. CDR3 DNA sequence: TGTGCCAGTAGTCCCGGGAACTATGGCTACACCTTC. Translating it yields CASSPGNYGYTF.

The chain carries TRBV29-1 and TRBJ2-2; 8 nucleotides match TRBD2. In germline, CDR1 is SQVTM, CDR2 ANQGSEA. This CDR3 spans 15 amino acids. The J segment lost 4 bases and the V segment lost 4 bases, leaving 8 bases of the junction unmatched. Here the CDR3 reads CSVGTGGQGTGELFF. CDR3 in DNA: TGCAGCGTTGGTACGGGGGGGCAAGGCACCGGGGAGCTGTTTTTT.

The V gene is TRBV7-6, the J gene TRBJ1-5, with 8 bases lining up with TRBD1. Germline values: CDR1 SGHVS, CDR2 FNYEAQ. V shed 5 bases, J shed 4 bases, and the junction held 7 bases outside the gene matches. This CDR3 comprises 15 residues. CDR3 nucleotides: TGTGCCAGCAGCCCAGGACAGGGTACAAATCAGCCCCAGCATTTT. As protein: CASSPGQGTNQPQHF.

This clone is medium-sized within its sample. This chain joins TRBV5-4 and TRBJ2-7, with 7 bases matching TRBD1. V shed 4 bases and J 3 bases; nucleotides not matched to a gene: 4. This CDR3 contains 13 residues. CDR1 is SGHNT and CDR2 is YYREEE in the germline V gene (reference sequence). CDR3 sequence: CASSPGQHYEQYF. The CDR3 coding sequence is TGTGCCAGCAGCCCGGGACAGCACTACGAGCAGTACTTC.

This sequence joins TRBV11-2 and TRBJ1-5, with 8 bases fitting TRBD1. V shed 2 bases and J 4 bases; nucleotides not matched to a gene: 7. This CDR3 has 16 amino acids. From germline, CDR1 is SGHAT and CDR2 FQNNGV. CDR3 DNA: TGTGCCAGCAGCTTAAGGGCCGACAGGGGTAATCAGCCCCAGCATTTT. Residues: CASSLRADRGNQPQHF.

CDR3 protein: CASSPGGARLRGYEQYF. The CDR3 DNA sequence: TGTGCCAGCAGCCCAGGGGGCGCGAGACTCCGAGGGTACGAGCAGTACTTC. The chain links TRBV11-2 to TRBJ2-7; 8 bases match TRBD1. The CDR3 loop spans 17 amino acids. Per the germline V gene, CDR1 is SGHAT and CDR2 is FQNNGV. The junction had 16 bases not matched to a gene; V was cut back by 5 bases and J by 4 bases.

This chain uses TRBV27 with TRBJ2-5, with 7 bases aligning to TRBD2. The CDR3 spans 14 residues. J was trimmed by 6 bases and V by 2 bases; bases with no gene match: 6. The V gene's germline CDR1 is MNHEY and CDR2 SMNVEV (reference sequence). CDR3 amino acids: CASSLREGGKTQYF. The CDR3 DNA sequence: TGTGCCAGCAGTTTAAGGGAGGGCGGAAAGACCCAGTACTTC.

This clone was counted a few times. This chain connects TRBV7-2 to TRBJ1-5; 8 bases match TRBD1. CDR1 and CDR2 from the germline V gene are SGHTA and FQGNSA. The J segment lost 7 bases and the V segment lost 2 bases, leaving 7 bases of the junction unmatched. The CDR3 is 15 residues long. This CDR3 reads CASSLSGGALQPQHF. CDR3 bases: TGTGCCAGCAGCTTATCAGGGGGCGCGTTGCAGCCCCAGCATTTT.

As concerns this clone: Distinct nucleotide sequences in the sample also encode this CDR3. The chain employs TRBV7-2 and TRBJ1-3; no clear D. The CDR3 contains 14 residues. Per the germline V gene, CDR1 is SGHTA and CDR2 is FQGNSA. V gave up 3 bases and J gave up 0 bases, with 6 bases separating them. In nucleotides, the CDR3 is TGTGCCAGCAGCTTGGGGATCTCTGGAAACACCATATATTTT. Translation gives CASSLGISGNTIYF.

J is TRBJ1-2 and V is TRBV27; TRBD1 matches at 7 bases. Germline-derived CDR1 and CDR2 are MNHEY and SMNVEV (reference sequence). The V and J ends lost 5 bases and 7 bases, in that order; junction bases with no gene match: 16. This CDR3 has 16 amino acids. CDR3 sequence reads: CASSPRGGGNIGGYTF. Here the CDR3 DNA reads TGTGCCAGCAGTCCCCGAGGAGGGGGCAATATTGGTGGCTACACCTTC.

This chain links TRBV4-2 with TRBJ2-1, with 8 bases that match TRBD2. The CDR3 is 19 amino acids. Germline V CDR1 and CDR2: LGHNA, YNFKEQ. Trimming at V came to 0 bases and at J to 3 bases, leaving 13 bases not matched to a gene. The CDR3 spells CASSQDQGPTSVNYNEQFF. In DNA form, the CDR3 reads TGTGCCAGCAGCCAAGATCAGGGACCGACTAGCGTAAACTACAATGAGCAGTTCTTC.

V and J are TRBV7-9 and TRBJ2-7; TRBD1 agrees at 8 bases. V shed 5 bases and J 5 bases; nucleotides not matched to a gene: 11. The CDR3 is made up of 15 amino acids. Germline V lookup: CDR1 SEHNR, CDR2 FQNEAQ (reference sequence). CDR3 nucleotides: TGTGCCAGCAGCCCGCGGACAGGGCTGCTGCACGAGCAGTACTTC. Encoded protein: CASSPRTGLLHEQYF. The variable domain in full, with the rest retrieved from reference TRBV7-9 and TRBJ2-7, is DTGVSQNPRHKITKRGQNVTFRCDPISEHNRLYWYRQTLGQGPEFLTYFQNEAQLEKSRLLSDRFSAERPKGSFSTLEIQRTEQGDSAMYLCASSPRTGLLHEQYFGPGTRLTVT.

The chain couples TRBV9 to TRBJ1-2; maybe TRBD1 (5 bases). CDR3 length equals 17 residues. Germline V gene sequence: CDR1 SGDLS, CDR2 YYNGEE. Trimming removed 4 bases at V and 3 bases at J, with 22 bases between. The CDR3 spells CASSQITLLGTDYGYTF. CDR3 bases: TGTGCCAGCAGCCAAATTACATTACTCGGGACGGACTATGGCTACACCTTC.

This clone was counted a single time. The J gene is TRBJ1-5, the V gene TRBV7-2; D not resolved. Germline loops: CDR1 SGHTA, CDR2 FQGNSA. This CDR3 has 14 amino acids. V was cut by 2 bases and J by 3 bases, with 8 bases left in between. The CDR3 DNA reads as TGTGCCAGCAGCTTAAATCAGAACAATCAGCCCCAGCATTTT. Its protein product is CASSLNQNNQPQHF.

This clone was observed a few times. The chain employs TRBV18 and TRBJ2-5; 11 nucleotides line up with TRBD2. The germline V gene encodes CDR1 KGHSH and CDR2 LQKENI. The length of the CDR3 is 17 residues. The ends lost 2 bases at V and 1 base at J; junction bases unmatched: 6. Here the CDR3 reads CASSPGASGRSQETQYF. As DNA, the CDR3 is TGTGCCAGCTCACCAGGTGCTAGCGGGAGGTCCCAAGAGACCCAGTACTTC.

The chain is built from TRBV5-1 and TRBJ2-1; 7 nucleotides agree with TRBD1. Germline trimming cut 3 bases from V and 3 bases from J; bases unmatched to any gene: 3. CDR1 and CDR2 from the germline V gene are SGHRS and YFSETQ. The CDR3 spans 14 residues. Written as DNA, the CDR3 is TGCGCCAGCAGCTCCGGGACAGTCTACAATGAGCAGTTCTTC. This translates into CASSSGTVYNEQFF.

The genes are TRBV7-9 and TRBJ1-2; 7 nucleotides line up with TRBD1. The CDR3 has 13 residues. The V gene's germline CDR1 is SEHNR and CDR2 FQNEAQ (reference sequence). Trimming at V came to 6 bases and at J to 4 bases, leaving 5 bases not matched to a gene. In DNA, the CDR3 is TGTGCCAGCAGGATCGGGACAGCCTATGGCTACACCTTC. As protein: CASRIGTAYGYTF.

The rearrangement uses TRBV5-4 and TRBJ2-2; the match to TRBD1 covers 8 bases. J was trimmed by 2 bases and V by 4 bases; bases with no gene match: 13. Germline CDR1 is SGHNT and CDR2 is YYREEE (reference sequence). The CDR3 is made up of 18 amino acids. The CDR3: CASSPTPPGQGNTGELFF. CDR3 sequence (DNA): TGTGCCAGCAGCCCCACGCCGCCCGGACAGGGAAACACCGGGGAGCTGTTTTTT.